The 22 T cell receptor beta chains in this list originate from one sample, sequenced in a study of blood T cell repertoires in COVID-19. Method: immunoSEQ multiplex PCR; TCRdb's copy keeps in-frame clones and lacks some. The sample shows some 250,000 clones, 82% of them seen only once. Sequenced sample: peripheral blood. Receptors originate from a woman under 30 with acute or convalescent COVID-19.

The chain is built from TRBV4-3 and TRBJ1-4; tentatively, D is TRBD1 (6 bases). With 0 bases removed from V and 5 bases from J, the gap between germline ends came to 10 bases. The CDR3 is 15 amino acids. Germline CDR1 LGHNA, CDR2 YSLEER. CDR3 sequence: CASSQEGQKNEKLFF. In nucleotides, the CDR3 is TGCGCCAGCAGCCAAGAAGGACAGAAAAATGAAAAACTGTTTTTT.

DNA for the CDR3: TGTGCCAGCAGTTACAGACAGGGGAGTGAGCAGTTCTTC. It encodes CASSYRQGSEQFF. V gene TRBV6-6 combines with J gene TRBJ2-1; 8 positions match TRBD1. CDR1 and CDR2 (germline): MNHNY, SVGAGI (reference sequence). V dropped 2 bases and J dropped 9; count of bases not matched to a gene: 3. This CDR3 comprises 13 residues.

The J gene is TRBJ2-7, the V gene TRBV6-5; 9 bases map to TRBD2. The CDR3 has 14 residues. CDR1 is MNHEY and CDR2 is SVGAGI in the germline V gene. Trimming cost V 5 bases and J 2 bases; bases outside gene matches: 4. The CDR3 nucleotides are TGTGCCAGCAGTCGCCAGCGGGAGGCCTACGAGCAGTACTTC. It specifies CASSRQREAYEQYF.

V is TRBV18 and J is TRBJ2-1, with 10 bases identical to TRBD2. The CDR3 loop spans 16 amino acids. V lost 3 bases and J lost 5; bases outside the gene matches: 7. Germline CDR1 KGHSH, CDR2 LQKENI. The CDR3 bases are TGTGCCAGCTCACCCCTCCTCCTAGCGGGAGACAATGAGCAGTTCTTC. This encodes CASSPLLLAGDNEQFF.

The gene calls are TRBV5-1 and TRBJ1-1; TRBD1 is a possible D gene (5 bases). The CDR3 has 13 amino acids. The ends were cut back, 1 base at V and 1 base at J, with 5 bases in the middle. Germline-derived CDR1 and CDR2 are SGHRS and YFSETQ. CDR3 residues: CASSLQGNTEAFF. As DNA, the CDR3 is TGCGCCAGCAGCTTGCAGGGGAACACTGAAGCTTTCTTT.

This clone has a single count. CDR3 loop: CASSQDSTGGDHLVYEQYF. CDR3 bases: TGCGCCAGCAGCCAAGATTCTACAGGGGGTGATCACCTAGTCTACGAGCAGTACTTC. The genes are TRBV4-1 and TRBJ2-7; 8 bases map to TRBD1. Looked up from germline, CDR1 is MGHRA and CDR2 is YSYEKL. V dropped 0 bases and J dropped 3; count of bases not matched to a gene: 16. The CDR3 totals 19 residues.

This rearrangement joins TRBV5-5 to TRBJ2-2; no firm D call. The CDR3 length is 13 residues. Trimming shortened V by 4 bases and J by 6 bases, and 10 bases separated the two germline ends. Germline V gene data show CDR1 as SGHKS and CDR2 as YYEKEE (reference sequence). CDR3 DNA sequence: TGTGCCAGCAGCATATACAGAGCCGGGGAGCTGTTTTTT. Its protein product is CASSIYRAGELFF. Based on the CDR3 plus reference TRBV5-5 and TRBJ2-2, the full variable domain is DAGVTQSPTHLIKTRGQQVTLRCSPISGHKSVSWYQQVLGQGPQFIFQYYEKEERGRGNFPDRFSARQFPNYSSELNVNALLLGDSALYLCASSIYRAGELFFGEGSRLTVL.

The V and J genes are TRBV2 and TRBJ2-3; 9 bases agree with TRBD2. Germline V gene sequence: CDR1 SNHLY, CDR2 FYNNEI. Trimming cost V 3 bases and J 6 bases; bases outside gene matches: 7. This CDR3 region has 15 residues. The CDR3 reads CASSERGRGGDTQYF. Written as DNA, the CDR3 is TGTGCCAGCAGTGAGCGCGGGAGGGGTGGGGATACGCAGTATTTT.

The chain joins TRBV7-9 to TRBJ2-1; 8 bases are shared with TRBD1. Germline V gives CDR1 SEHNR, CDR2 FQNEAQ (reference sequence). This CDR3 spans 17 amino acids. The J segment lost 3 bases and the V segment lost 2 bases, leaving 9 bases of the junction unmatched. The chain's CDR3 is CASSLWGRGPNYNEQFF. CDR3 sequence (DNA): TGTGCCAGCAGCTTATGGGGCAGGGGGCCAAACTACAATGAGCAGTTCTTC.

The chain joins TRBV15 to TRBJ1-2; TRBD1 matches at 11 bases. The CDR3 contains 15 residues. The V and J ends lost 0 bases and 7 bases, in that order; junction bases with no gene match: 4. The germline V gene has CDR1 LNHNV and CDR2 YYDKDF (reference sequence). The CDR3 loop reads CATSRDRTGGRGYTF. The CDR3 nucleotides read TGTGCCACCAGCAGAGATCGGACAGGGGGCCGTGGCTACACCTTC.

The CDR3 DNA reads as TGTGCCAGCAGCCCGACGACTAGCGGGTCAAGCTCCTACAATGAGCAGTTCTTC. It specifies CASSPTTSGSSSYNEQFF. This chain uses TRBV2 with TRBJ2-1; 10 bases are shared with TRBD2. Germline V lookup: CDR1 SNHLY, CDR2 FYNNEI. Trimming removed 6 bases from V and 0 bases from J; junction bases left unmatched: 11. This CDR3 has 18 amino acids.

The rearrangement joins TRBV7-2 to TRBJ2-7; 11 nucleotides align to TRBD1. The CDR3 runs 18 residues. From germline, CDR1 is SGHTA and CDR2 FQGNSA. V lost 0 bases and J lost 4; bases outside the gene matches: 11. The CDR3 DNA reads TGTGCCAGCAGCTTAGCCCTGGGGACAGGGGGTGAAAGGTACGAGCAGTACTTC. This translates into CASSLALGTGGERYEQYF.

This clone came up many times. The V call is TRBV28, the J call TRBJ1-5; D remains ambiguous. This CDR3 is built from 18 residues. Germline V lookup: CDR1 MDHEN, CDR2 SYDVKM. The V end lost 3 bases, the J end lost 6 bases, and 24 bases lay between the germline ends. CDR3 nucleotide sequence: TGTGCCAGCAGTTTCGCTCCCGGGCTCGGAGGAATTAGTCAGCCCCAGCATTTT. Translating gives CASSFAPGLGGISQPQHF.

V is TRBV5-5 and J is TRBJ1-1; D might be TRBD1 (6 bases). This CDR3 is 16 amino acids long. Germline loops: CDR1 SGHKS, CDR2 YYEKEE (reference sequence). V dropped 3 bases and J dropped 1 base, with 16 bases sitting between them. CDR3 residues: CASSWAPSTGNTEAFF. Here the CDR3 DNA reads TGTGCCAGCAGCTGGGCCCCGTCGACAGGGAACACTGAAGCTTTCTTT.

In its sample, this clone was seen a few times. The rearrangement links TRBV2 to TRBJ2-1, with a tentative D call TRBD2 (6 bases). This CDR3 has 15 amino acids. Germline CDR1 SNHLY, CDR2 FYNNEI. Trimming removed 6 bases at V and 7 bases at J, with 19 bases between. CDR3 in DNA: TGTGCCAGCAGGGTGGAGGGACCGACCTTAAATGAGCAGTTCTTC. Its protein product is CASRVEGPTLNEQFF.

V usage is TRBV6-1 and J usage is TRBJ1-5; D perhaps matches TRBD1 (6 bases). With 3 bases removed from V and 4 bases from J, the gap between germline ends came to 7 bases. CDR3 length: 13 residues. The V gene's germline CDR1 is MNHNS and CDR2 SASEGT. The CDR3 region is CASSDRGNQPQHF. CDR3 bases: TGTGCCAGCAGTGACAGGGGAAATCAGCCCCAGCATTTT.

This chain uses TRBV5-1 with TRBJ2-7; TRBD1 might be the D (6 bases). This CDR3 spans 15 amino acids. Trimming pared 1 base from V and 2 bases from J, leaving 13 bases between. The germline CDR1 and CDR2 sequences are SGHRS and YFSETQ. The CDR3 DNA is TGCGCCAGCAGCTTGCGCTGGGACACGACCTACGAGCAGTACTTC. This codes for CASSLRWDTTYEQYF.

This clone was found once. DNA for the CDR3: TGTGCCAGCTCATCCGGACAGAACACTGAAGCTTTCTTT. It specifies CASSSGQNTEAFF. The chain recombines TRBV18 with TRBJ1-1, with D possibly being TRBD1 (5 bases). Germline CDR1 KGHSH, CDR2 LQKENI. This CDR3 region has 13 residues. V dropped 5 bases and J dropped 1 base, with 8 bases sitting between them.

The chain joins TRBV10-3 to TRBJ2-7; TRBD2 aligns across 13 bases. Germline lookup yields CDR1 ENHRY and CDR2 SYGVKD. The V and J ends lost 3 bases and 1 base, in that order; junction bases with no gene match: 3. There are 16 residues in the CDR3. The DNA for the CDR3 is TGTGCCATCAGTGACCAACTAGCGGGAGGGTCCTACGAGCAGTACTTC. Amino acid sequence: CAISDQLAGGSYEQYF.

The chain joins TRBV10-2 to TRBJ2-1, with 9 bases fitting TRBD2. Trimming removed 5 bases from V and 6 bases from J; junction bases left unmatched: 11. CDR3 size: 16 residues. The V gene's germline CDR1 is WSHSY and CDR2 SAAADI. The CDR3 is CASSKREAVYPNEQFF. Here the CDR3 DNA reads TGCGCCAGCAGTAAGCGGGAGGCCGTTTATCCCAATGAGCAGTTCTTC.

The chain couples TRBV5-1 to TRBJ1-6; D call uncertain. CDR3 size: 15 residues. The germline V and J ends were trimmed by 4 bases and 10 bases, with 18 bases remaining between them. Germline CDR1 and CDR2: SGHRS and YFSETQ. Here the CDR3 DNA reads TGCGCCAGCAGCCTTGACCGGGAGATCGGGTCACCCCTCCACTTT. This encodes CASSLDREIGSPLHF.

The chain combines TRBV7-2 with TRBJ2-5, with 7 nucleotides matching TRBD1. V was clipped by 4 bases and J by 6 bases; unmatched bases: 5. The V gene's germline CDR1 is SGHTA and CDR2 FQGNSA. This CDR3 is built from 13 residues. The CDR3 DNA reads TGTGCCAGCAGCTACGGACAGGAAAAGACCCAGTACTTC. Translating gives CASSYGQEKTQYF.